The present entry profiles one T cell receptor (beta chain) with its context. Trimming left V 3 bases short and J 5 bases short, with 13 bases between. The CDR3 is 13 amino acids. Germline V CDR1 and CDR2: GTSNPN, SVGIG (reference sequence). The sample belongs to a study of blood T cell repertoires in COVID-19. Study at large: Both acute and convalescent COVID-19 samples were obtained from the United States, Italy and Spain. In each case, the material was cDNA or gDNA derived from T cells, B-cell-depleted T cells, or PBMCs.

Per the authors' pipeline: Nucleated cell number was recorded as an estimate derived from reference gene primer amplification. Sequencing used immunoSEQ multiplex PCR; TCRdb keeps in-frame clones, though not all of them. Clonal size and the V and J genes are those of that table, whereas D and trimming came from the DNA. The data contain some 350,000 clones, more than 85% of them seen just once; the ten biggest clones take up under 3%. The genes are TRBV30 and TRBJ1-2, with D possibly matching TRBD1 (6 bases). The receptor was isolated from a human donor in a cohort sampled during active COVID-19. The source material was peripheral blood. The CDR3 DNA is TGTGCCTGGAGCGGCAGGGGCGGATATGGCTACACCTTC. Its protein is CAWSGRGGYGYTF.